This T cell receptor beta chain was obtained from a study of shared clonotypes between healthy human individuals. The authors divided CD4+ cells into CD45RA+ naive and CD45RA-negative memory subsets. The CDR3 is 18 amino acids. V gave up 0 bases and J gave up 0 bases, with 16 bases separating them. CDR1 is SGHRS, CDR2 YFSETQ, per germline. Clones were sequenced by immunoSEQ multiplex PCR, and TCRdb holds only the in-frame ones, with some missing. The sample holds 1 million to 1.3 million clones, about 80% seen once. The chain joins TRBV5-1 to TRBJ2-1, with D unclear. This clonotype was obtained from a young man in good health. Some clones in this sample may be carry-over from other donors' samples. The sample was memory CD4+ T cells from PBMCs. The subset denotes: CD45RA-negative fraction. The CDR3 here is CASSLEGSGGYSYNEQFF. Written as DNA, the CDR3 is TGCGCCAGCAGCTTGGAGGGTTCCGGCGGATACTCCTACAATGAGCAGTTCTTC.